This is a list of T cell receptor beta chains from one sample in a study of blood T cell repertoires in COVID-19. Libraries were prepared by immunoSEQ multiplex PCR; TCRdb keeps only in-frame clonotypes and omits some of them. Of 210,000 or so clones listed, about four fifths are singletons. Material for sequencing was PBMCs or T cells enriched from blood (not recorded which). These receptors were collected from a woman aged 45-59 years who had been exposed to COVID-19. The CDR3 runs from the conserved cysteine through the conserved F or W. D genes are given only for firm matches. Only some rows state a clone size, as once, few, many or a class for expanded clones.

j_call clone_size d_call v_call cdr3_aa cdr3_nt
TRBJ1-2 . . TRBV24-1 CATSDSRLGWRLDYGYTF TGTGCCACCAGTGATAGCCGACTCGGTTGGCGACTGGACTATGGCTACACCTTC
TRBJ2-1 . TRBD1 TRBV28 CASSETGGSYNEQFF TGTGCCAGCAGTGAGACAGGGGGCTCCTACAATGAGCAGTTCTTC
TRBJ2-7 . . TRBV7-2 CASSLVSMSGGMPYEQYF TGTGCCAGCAGCTTAGTGAGTATGTCCGGAGGAATGCCCTACGAGCAGTACTTC
TRBJ2-5 . TRBD2 TRBV4-2 CASSQDGPRGVLKTQYF TGTGCCAGCAGCCAAGATGGCCCCCGGGGGGTTTTAAAGACCCAGTACTTC
TRBJ1-1 . . TRBV5-6 CASSSQGTEAFF TGTGCCAGCAGCTCTCAGGGGACTGAAGCTTTCTTT
TRBJ2-5 few TRBD2 TRBV5-1 CASSSGLAGGAETQYF TGCGCCAGCAGCTCCGGGCTAGCGGGTGGGGCTGAGACCCAGTACTTC
TRBJ2-1 . TRBD1 TRBV23-1 CASRHRDRENEQFF TGCGCCAGCAGGCACCGGGACAGGGAAAATGAGCAGTTCTTC
TRBJ1-2 . TRBD1 TRBV3-1/TRBV3-2 CASSGTGSSSNYGYTF TGTGCCAGCAGTGGGACAGGTTCTTCTTCTAACTATGGCTACACCTTC
TRBJ2-7 few TRBD1 TRBV11-2 CASSFRTGYGYEQYF TGTGCCAGCAGCTTTCGGACAGGGTATGGGTACGAGCAGTACTTC
TRBJ2-1 . TRBD1 TRBV10-3 CAISPSGTGGGDEQFF TGTGCCATCAGTCCTTCCGGGACAGGGGGCGGCGATGAGCAGTTCTTC
TRBJ1-6 . . TRBV25-1 CASSEGQAPYNSPLHF TGTGCCAGCAGTGAGGGGCAGGCACCCTATAATTCACCCCTCCACTTT
TRBJ2-3 . TRBD2 TRBV9 CASSPQRGPTDTQYF TGTGCCAGCAGCCCACAGCGGGGCCCCACAGATACGCAGTATTTT
TRBJ1-2 . TRBD1 TRBV6-4 CASSTQQGAIDGYTF TGTGCCAGCAGTACACAACAGGGGGCAATAGATGGCTACACCTTC
TRBJ1-2 few . TRBV12-3/TRBV12-4 CASSDSYGYTF TGTGCCAGCAGTGACTCCTATGGCTACACCTTC
TRBJ1-2 . TRBD1 TRBV3-1/TRBV3-2 CASSQWNRGGYGYTF TGTGCCAGCAGCCAATGGAACAGGGGGGGCTATGGCTACACCTTC
TRBJ2-6 . TRBD1 TRBV15 CATSRKTGAYSSGANVLTF TGTGCCACCAGCCGAAAGACAGGGGCCTATAGCTCTGGGGCCAACGTCCTGACTTTC
TRBJ1-6 once . TRBV2 CASSELNSPLHF TGTGCCAGCAGTGAACTAAATTCACCCCTCCACTTT
TRBJ1-1 . . TRBV19 CASSPGTIVQAEAFF TGTGCCAGTAGTCCCGGGACAATTGTCCAGGCTGAAGCTTTCTTT
TRBJ2-3 once TRBD2 TRBV6-2/TRBV6-3 CASSQLGLAGIRSTDTQYF TGTGCCAGCAGCCAATTGGGACTAGCGGGAATCAGGAGCACAGATACGCAGTATTTT
TRBJ1-1 . . TRBV27 CASGLRGIWSNTEAFF TGTGCCAGCGGCCTAAGGGGGATATGGTCGAACACTGAAGCTTTCTTT
TRBJ2-1 . TRBD2 TRBV12-5 CASGSSLAGGSYNEQFF TGTGCTAGTGGTTCCTCCTTAGCGGGGGGATCGTACAATGAGCAGTTCTTC
TRBJ2-2 . . TRBV7-9 CASSPRVNTGELFF TGTGCCAGCAGTCCGCGCGTGAACACCGGGGAGCTGTTTTTT
TRBJ1-1 . . TRBV29-1 CSASREYEAFF TGCAGCGCCTCCAGGGAATATGAAGCTTTCTTT
TRBJ1-3 . . TRBV12-3/TRBV12-4 CASIPGSGNTIYF TGTGCCAGCATTCCAGGGTCTGGAAACACCATATATTTT
TRBJ2-5 . . TRBV4-1 CASSRVSEHAKETQYF TGCGCCAGCAGCCGCGTATCCGAGCATGCCAAAGAGACCCAGTACTTC
TRBJ1-3 . . TRBV7-9 CASSPHRSLSGNTIYF TGTGCCAGCAGCCCCCACAGGTCCCTGTCTGGAAACACCATATATTTT
TRBJ1-1 . . TRBV19 CASSIGGQAFF TGTGCCAGTAGTATAGGGGGCCAAGCTTTCTTT
TRBJ1-2 . . TRBV6-5 CASSSPRSGANYGYTF TGTGCCAGCAGTTCCCCTCGTAGTGGAGCAAACTATGGCTACACCTTC
TRBJ2-5 . TRBD1 TRBV7-2 CASSHGQGKETQYF TGTGCCAGCAGCCACGGACAGGGGAAAGAGACCCAGTACTTC
TRBJ2-7 . TRBD1 TRBV3-1/TRBV3-2 CASSLMGQGPYEQYF TGTGCCAGCAGCCTCATGGGACAGGGTCCCTACGAGCAGTACTTC
TRBJ1-2 few . TRBV6-1 CASSEAGGLYGYTF TGTGCCAGCAGTGAAGCTGGCGGGCTCTATGGCTACACCTTC
TRBJ1-1 . . TRBV9 CASSVGGFTEAFF TGTGCCAGCAGCGTAGGGGGCTTCACTGAAGCTTTCTTT
TRBJ1-1 . . TRBV3-1/TRBV3-2 CASSHSEGGTEAFF TGTGCCAGCAGCCATTCGGAGGGAGGCACTGAAGCTTTCTTT
TRBJ1-1 . . TRBV6-5 CASRAGPGGTEAFF TGTGCCAGCAGAGCCGGGCCAGGAGGCACTGAAGCTTTCTTT
TRBJ1-5 . TRBD1 TRBV19 CASSIETGGGQPQHF TGTGCCAGTAGTATAGAGACAGGGGGCGGGCAGCCCCAGCATTTT
TRBJ1-1 . TRBD1 TRBV11-2 CASSLKQGKTEAFF TGTGCCAGCAGCTTAAAACAGGGGAAGACTGAAGCTTTCTTT
TRBJ1-1 . . TRBV18 CASSPGRENTEAFF TGTGCCAGCTCACCCGGGCGGGAGAACACTGAAGCTTTCTTT